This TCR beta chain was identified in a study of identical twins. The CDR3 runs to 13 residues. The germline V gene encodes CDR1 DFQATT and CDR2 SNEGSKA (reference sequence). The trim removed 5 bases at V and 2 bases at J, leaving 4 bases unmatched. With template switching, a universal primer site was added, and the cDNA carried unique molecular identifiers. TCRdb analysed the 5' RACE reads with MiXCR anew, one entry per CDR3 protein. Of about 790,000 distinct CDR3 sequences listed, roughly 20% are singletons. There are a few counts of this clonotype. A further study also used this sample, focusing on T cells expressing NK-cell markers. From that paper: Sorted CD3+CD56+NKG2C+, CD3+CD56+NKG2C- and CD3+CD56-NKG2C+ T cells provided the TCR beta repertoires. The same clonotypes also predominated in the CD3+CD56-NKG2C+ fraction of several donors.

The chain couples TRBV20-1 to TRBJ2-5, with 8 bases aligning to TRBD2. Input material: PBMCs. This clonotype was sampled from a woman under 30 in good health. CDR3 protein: CSALTSEQETQYF. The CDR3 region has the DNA TGCAGTGCTCTGACTAGCGAGCAAGAGACCCAGTACTTC.